The 12 T cell receptor beta chains given below trace back to one sample, sequenced in a study of T-cell reconstitution after alpha-beta-depleted transplantation in children. Unique molecular identifiers featured in how the TCRbeta library was prepared. TCRdb reanalysed the PCR reads using MiXCR and keeps one entry per CDR3 protein. This table holds 350,000 to 450,000 distinct CDR3 sequences, about an eighth found once. The sample consisted of PBMCs, taken from the stem cell graft. The source is a human donor who donated a stem cell graft to a child with Fanconi anemia.

This clonotype was recorded a few times. The chain is built from TRBV6-1 and TRBJ1-6; D is uncertain. Germline CDR1 reads MNHNS; CDR2 reads SASEGT. V was clipped by 5 bases and J by 7 bases, with 21 bases between them. The CDR3 is 17 residues long. The CDR3 coding sequence is TGTGCCAGCAGTCAAGAACCCCTCGGTCCAGCCAATTCACCCCTCCACTTT. Translating it yields CASSQEPLGPANSPLHF.

This clonotype was counted a few times. The chain carries TRBV6-2 or TRBV6-3 and TRBJ1-5, with D unresolved. The CDR3 loop spans 15 amino acids. Germline V gene sequence: CDR1 MNHEY, CDR2 SVGEGT. V gave up 0 bases and J gave up 7 bases, with 13 bases separating them. The CDR3 sequence is CASSYSIAGGQPQHF. CDR3 nucleotides: TGTGCCAGCAGTTACTCGATCGCGGGTGGCCAGCCCCAGCATTTT.

The table lists this clonotype with a few counts. The chain couples TRBV6-5 to TRBJ2-1, with D tentatively TRBD1 or TRBD2 (5 bases each). Trimming shortened V by 5 bases and J by 3 bases, and 11 bases separated the two germline ends. CDR1 is MNHEY, CDR2 SVGAGI, per germline. The CDR3 contains 14 residues. CDR3 region: CASSPGPSYNEQFF. The CDR3 DNA reads TGTGCCAGCAGTCCGGGACCCAGCTACAATGAGCAGTTCTTC.

This clonotype has at least ten counts. CDR3 sequence (DNA): TGCAGCGCCCAGGACAGTAGCAATCAGCCCCAGCATTTT. Translation gives CSAQDSSNQPQHF. The chain has TRBV29-1 and TRBJ1-5; D possibly corresponds to TRBD1 (6 bases). V was trimmed by 7 bases and J by 0 bases, leaving 10 bases between them. The CDR3 consists of 13 residues. From germline, CDR1 is SQVTM and CDR2 ANQGSEA. Drawing the rest from reference TRBV29-1 and TRBJ1-5, the complete variable domain is SAVISQKPSRDICQRGTSLTIQCQVDSQVTMMFWYRQQPGQSLTLIATANQGSEATYESGFVIDKFPISRPNLTFSTLTVSNMSPEDSSIYLCSAQDSSNQPQHFGDGTRLSIL.

Regarding this clonotype: This likely traces to a read error, being one base from a far larger clone. The chain is built from TRBV11-3 and TRBJ2-2; a possible D gene is TRBD1 (5 bases). V was cut by 1 base and J by 0 bases, with 6 bases left in between. The V gene's germline CDR1 is SGHNT and CDR2 YENEEA. The CDR3 is 15 residues long. In nucleotides, the CDR3 is TGTGCCAGCAGCTTAGCCAGGGCGAACACCGGGGAGCTGTTTTTT. This sequence encodes CASSLARANTGELFF. Full variable domain (rest looked up from reference TRBV11-3 and TRBJ2-2): EAGVVQSPRYKIIEKKQPVAFWCNPISGHNTLYWYLQNLGQGPELLIRYENEEAVDDSQLPKDRFSAERLKGVDSTLKIQPAELGDSAVYLCASSLARANTGELFFGEGSRLTVL.

This clonotype has just a few counts. The chain links TRBV11-2 to TRBJ1-5, with D maybe TRBD1 (5 bases). The CDR3 covers 15 residues. The germline V gene encodes CDR1 SGHAT and CDR2 FQNNGV. V dropped 0 bases and J dropped 1 base, with 7 bases sitting between them. CDR3 DNA: TGTGCCAGCAGCTTAGATCGACAGAGCAATCAGCCCCAGCATTTT. Protein sequence: CASSLDRQSNQPQHF.

This clonotype has a handful of counts. V gene TRBV25-1 combines with J gene TRBJ1-4, with a tentative D call TRBD1 (6 bases). The CDR3 covers 14 residues. The V end was cut by 3 bases, the J end by 5 bases, with 10 bases between. CDR1 MGHDK and CDR2 SYGVNS come from the germline V gene. This CDR3 is CASSEYRENEKLFF. The CDR3 nucleotides are TGTGCCAGCAGTGAGTACAGGGAGAATGAAAAACTGTTTTTT.

The V gene is TRBV5-1, the J gene TRBJ2-1, with a weak D call TRBD2 (6 bases). This CDR3 contains 15 residues. Per germline, CDR1 SGHRS and CDR2 YFSETQ. V lost 4 bases and J lost 5, with 16 bases in between. CDR3 DNA sequence: TGCGCCAGCAGCCTTGGGGGGTTGGACGACAATGAGCAGTTCTTC. Translating gives CASSLGGLDDNEQFF.

The chain links TRBV18 to TRBJ2-3, with a possible D match to TRBD2 (5 bases). The CDR3 is made up of 14 amino acids. The V end was cut by 2 bases, the J end by 6 bases, with 12 bases between. Germline V gives CDR1 KGHSH, CDR2 LQKENI. CDR3 protein: CASSPEYGGDTQYF. CDR3 DNA sequence: TGTGCCAGCTCACCAGAGTACGGCGGGGATACGCAGTATTTT.

This clonotype has a handful of counts. The V and J genes are TRBV11-2 and TRBJ2-5; 9 bases are a match to TRBD1. V gave up 5 bases and J gave up 2 bases; unmatched junction bases: 6. The CDR3 loop spans 15 amino acids. In germline, CDR1 is SGHAT, CDR2 FQNNGV. CDR3 nucleotide sequence: TGTGCCAGCAGCCCGGACAGGGGTCCACAAGAGACCCAGTACTTC. Amino acids: CASSPDRGPQETQYF.

This clonotype was found many times. This sequence joins TRBV20-1 and TRBJ2-1; a weak D match, TRBD1 (6 bases). The CDR3 length is 19 residues. Germline V gene data show CDR1 as DFQATT and CDR2 as SNEGSKA (reference sequence). V was cut by 0 bases and J by 0 bases, with 21 bases left in between. CDR3 bases: TGCAGTGCTAGAGATCCGCACAGGGTCGGTGTTCTCTCCTACAATGAGCAGTTCTTC. Amino acid sequence: CSARDPHRVGVLSYNEQFF.

This clonotype occurred a few times. The CDR3 protein is CASSESTYEQYF. CDR3 nucleotides: TGCGCCAGCAGTGAGTCCACCTACGAGCAGTACTTC. This chain uses TRBV10-2 with TRBJ2-7; no clear D gene. The CDR3 consists of 12 residues. CDR1 and CDR2 from the germline V gene are WSHSY and SAAADI. Trimming took off 0 bases at V and 2 bases at J, with 2 bases between the two ends.